The rows below give T cell receptor beta chains drawn from one sample of a study of CD8 T cells in ankylosing spondylitis. TCRdb reprocessed the 5' RACE reads via MiXCR and lists one record per CDR3 protein. The sample lists about 540,000 distinct CDR3 sequences; roughly 13% were seen once. Sample: blood, either unsorted or a sorted T cell fraction (not recorded which). These TCRs come from a male donor with ankylosing spondylitis. Each CDR3 is given with its conserved first and last residue. The D gene is left open where the match is weak. The size entry is marked missing in some rows and otherwise reads once, few, many or a size class.

CDR3 DNA,CDR3 protein,V gene,clone size,J gene,D gene
TGCAGCGTCCCGGGACAGGGTGCTGAAAAACTGTTTTTT,CSVPGQGAEKLFF,TRBV29-1,-,TRBJ1-4,TRBD1
TGTGCCAGCAGCTTAGTGGACACCAACACCGGGGAGCTGTTTTTT,CASSLVDTNTGELFF,TRBV7-2,-,TRBJ2-2,-
TGTGCCATCAGTGAGTCAGGGACAGATACGCAGTATTTT,CAISESGTDTQYF,TRBV10-3,few,TRBJ2-3,-
TGCGCCAGCAGCACCGGGACAGGGGGCTCTGAAGCTTTCTTT,CASSTGTGGSEAFF,TRBV5-1,few,TRBJ1-1,TRBD1
TGCAGTGCCGGGACAGGAGCCTTTAGCACAGATACGCAGTATTTT,CSAGTGAFSTDTQYF,TRBV20-1,few,TRBJ2-3,TRBD1
TGTGCCAGCAGTCACGGGTCCCCAGGCTCTGGAAACACCATATATTTT,CASSHGSPGSGNTIYF,TRBV6-5,-,TRBJ1-3,-
TGTGCCAGCAGCTTAGATTGGACAGGGCACAATGAGCAGTTCTTC,CASSLDWTGHNEQFF,TRBV11-2,few,TRBJ2-1,TRBD1
TGCAGTGCTAGAACACCCGGGGACAGCTACGAGCAGTACTTC,CSARTPGDSYEQYF,TRBV20-1,few,TRBJ2-7,TRBD1
TGTGCCAGCAGCTTTGACCGGGGACTAGCGGGAGTATTAGCCAAAAACATTCAGTACTTC,CASSFDRGLAGVLAKNIQYF,TRBV7-8,-,TRBJ2-4,TRBD2
TGTGCCAGCAGCGAGGAAGACCCGGGTCTGTCGCCCAACGAGCAGTACTTC,CASSEEDPGLSPNEQYF,TRBV21-1,-,TRBJ2-7,-
TGCAGCGTTCAGAGGGAGGCTGATGAGACCCAGTACTTC,CSVQREADETQYF,TRBV29-1,-,TRBJ2-5,-
TGTGCCAGCAGCCCCCCGCCAGGCGGCAATGAAAAACTGTTTTTT,CASSPPPGGNEKLFF,TRBV7-2,many,TRBJ1-4,-
TGTGCCAGCAGCTCTCTCAGAAAGGGTCAGGAAAAACTGTTTTTT,CASSSLRKGQEKLFF,TRBV7-9,-,TRBJ1-4,-
TGTGCCAGCAGGTCTAGCCCCGTTAGCACAGATACGCAGTATTTT,CASRSSPVSTDTQYF,TRBV6-1,-,TRBJ2-3,-
TGCAGTGCTAGAGGCGCTGGGGCCAACGTCCTGACTTTC,CSARGAGANVLTF,TRBV20-1,few,TRBJ2-6,-
TGTGCCAGCAGAATCTCACAGGGGGCCTTCGGGGAGCTGTTTTTT,CASRISQGAFGELFF,TRBV7-6,many,TRBJ2-2,TRBD1
TGTGCCAGCAGTTACTCAGGGACAGGGGGACTAGCGGGAGGGCCACACTACAATGAGCAGTTCTTC,CASSYSGTGGLAGGPHYNEQFF,TRBV6-2/TRBV6-3,-,TRBJ2-1,TRBD2
TGTGCCAGCAGCTTGACAGGGGGGAACACTGAAGCTTTCTTT,CASSLTGGNTEAFF,TRBV12-3/TRBV12-4,many,TRBJ1-1,TRBD1
TGTGCCAGCTCAGCTAACCAGCTACCGACGGGCCCTGGCTACACCTTC,CASSANQLPTGPGYTF,TRBV18,-,TRBJ1-2,-
TGCAGCGTTGTAGAGGTGGATACGCAGTATTTT,CSVVEVDTQYF,TRBV29-1,many,TRBJ2-3,-
TGTGCCAGCAGTTTCCGGACAGTTCTTGGCTACACCTTC,CASSFRTVLGYTF,TRBV12-3/TRBV12-4,few,TRBJ1-2,-
TGCGCCAGCAGCTTTCAGGGGGGGAGGAATGAGCAGTTCTTC,CASSFQGGRNEQFF,TRBV5-1,few,TRBJ2-1,-
TGTGCCAGCAGCCAGTTGACTAGCGGGAGTGGAGAGACCCAGTACTTC,CASSQLTSGSGETQYF,TRBV13,-,TRBJ2-5,TRBD2
TGCAGTGCTAGTTGGTACAATGAGCAGTTCTTC,CSASWYNEQFF,TRBV20-1,many,TRBJ2-1,-
TGTGCCATCCGTGACTCCATTCAAGAGACCCAGTACTTC,CAIRDSIQETQYF,TRBV12-3/TRBV12-4,few,TRBJ2-5,-
TGTGCCATCAGTGAGGCTAGCGGGCTTACCTACGAGCAGTACTTC,CAISEASGLTYEQYF,TRBV10-3,few,TRBJ2-7,TRBD2
TGTGCCAGTAAGGATGGACCGCACACTGAAGCTTTCTTT,CASKDGPHTEAFF,TRBV12-3/TRBV12-4,few,TRBJ1-1,-
TGTGCCAGCAGCAAAGGGGAGGAGAATTACAATGAGCAGTTCTTC,CASSKGEENYNEQFF,TRBV21-1,few,TRBJ2-1,-
TGTGCCAGCAGCTTGGCTTCTCACCAAGAGACCCAGTACTTC,CASSLASHQETQYF,TRBV5-5,few,TRBJ2-5,-
TGTGCCAGCAGTAAGAGAACGGTGGGAGAGACCCAGTACTTC,CASSKRTVGETQYF,TRBV6-1,few,TRBJ2-5,-
TGTGCCAGCAGGCTGACGTCCGGGAGGGCTGACACAGATACGCAGTATTTT,CASRLTSGRADTDTQYF,TRBV9,-,TRBJ2-3,TRBD2
TGTGCCAGCAGTTACCGGCGGGATACGCAGTATTTT,CASSYRRDTQYF,TRBV6-2/TRBV6-3,many,TRBJ2-3,-
TGTGCCAGCAGCTTGAGGAACAGGGGTGCAGATACGCAGTATTTT,CASSLRNRGADTQYF,TRBV5-4,-,TRBJ2-3,TRBD1
TGTGCCAGCAGCTTAACCCCTATGGCAGGCTATGGCTACACCTTC,CASSLTPMAGYGYTF,TRBV11-2,-,TRBJ1-2,-
TGTGCCAGCAGTCCCTCGGCGGGGGAGACCGATGAGCAGTTCTTC,CASSPSAGETDEQFF,TRBV12-3/TRBV12-4,many,TRBJ2-1,TRBD2
TGCGCCAGCAGCGTTAGCGGGAGTAGTCTACTTGAGCAGTTCTTC,CASSVSGSSLLEQFF,TRBV5-1,few,TRBJ2-1,TRBD2
TGTGCCAGCAGTACCCTCTCCTACAATGAGCAGTTCTTC,CASSTLSYNEQFF,TRBV2,few,TRBJ2-1,-
TGTGCCAGCAGTTTCGGCAGGGCCGACGAGCAGTACTTC,CASSFGRADEQYF,TRBV27,few,TRBJ2-7,-
TGTGCCAGCAGCTTATGGGGGACCTACAATGAGCAGTTCTTC,CASSLWGTYNEQFF,TRBV7-2,few,TRBJ2-1,-
TGTGCCAGCAGTGAAGCGAGAACAGCACCCTACGAGCAGTACTTC,CASSEARTAPYEQYF,TRBV6-1,-,TRBJ2-7,-
TGTGCCAGCAGTCAAACCCTAAATCAGCCCCAGCATTTT,CASSQTLNQPQHF,TRBV3-1,many,TRBJ1-5,-
TGTGCCAGCAGTACCCCTACAGGGGACGAGACCCAGTACTTC,CASSTPTGDETQYF,TRBV25-1,-,TRBJ2-5,TRBD1
TGTGGGGCTTGGGGGTCGGGCAATCAGCCCCAGCATTTT,CGAWGSGNQPQHF,TRBV20-1,many,TRBJ1-5,-
TGTGCCAGCAGCTTGGGGACTACGGGAGGGCCGACAGATACGCAGTATTTT,CASSLGTTGGPTDTQYF,TRBV7-9,-,TRBJ2-3,TRBD2
TGTGCCAGCAGCAAAAAACTCCCGGGACAAGAATATGGCTACACCTTC,CASSKKLPGQEYGYTF,TRBV7-9,few,TRBJ1-2,-
TGTGCCAGCAGCCCGACCGGGACACCCTACGAGCAGTACTTC,CASSPTGTPYEQYF,TRBV7-9,-,TRBJ2-7,-